This T cell receptor (beta chain) was identified during a study of blood T cells in healthy people across ages (dated by TCRdb to 2013 to 2016). For the wider study: In model experiments, roughly one uniquely barcoded TCR beta cDNA molecule per two T cells was captured by template switching. The study analyzed two additional independent replicas of 1 million unique cDNA reads from the same blood draw for two donors, one aged 18 to 30 and one aged 80 or older. To avoid experimental bias, donors of different ages were randomly spread across the sequencing lanes. Using deep sequencing normalized with unique cDNA molecular identifiers, the study measured how TCR beta repertoire diversity changes with age. Donors were grouped into four age groups: young (average 16 years), middle-aged (roughly 40), aged (approximately 58) and long-lived (approximately 81).

A word on this clonotype: Its cognate antigen has yet to be identified. Base qualities are not at hand, and no much larger clone is one base apart.

The library was built by means of 5' RACE. TCRdb records Illumina HiSeq 2500 as the sequencer. A second PCR of roughly 7 to 12 cycles was performed with a sample-barcoded 5' primer and a J-beta primer mix. A unique molecular identifier was introduced onto each TCR beta cDNA molecule by a template-switch 5' adaptor carrying 12 random nucleotides. At least 2.5 million CDR3-containing paired-end reads were obtained from each sample. First-strand cDNA was synthesized from all RNA with the Mint cDNA synthesis kit, primed by a TRBC-specific oligonucleotide. Following uracil-DNA glycosylase treatment, a first 18-cycle PCR with universal primers M1SS and BC2_uni_R was performed on all cDNA. The authors' pipeline ran thus. For normalization, 1 million high-quality reads were randomly selected from each sample, with every read carrying a distinct molecular identifier. Instead of being binned into consensus sequences, reads that shared molecular identifiers were thrown out. MiTCR, with a Q25 quality threshold and the strictest error-elimination algorithm, was used for CDR3 identification, clonotype clustering and error correction. Lower-bound total TCR beta diversity was estimated with a nonparametric unseen species model using Euler transformation. TCRdb cleaned the public reads at Q25 with fastp, built clones with MiXCR and kept in-frame beta chains. Rows merge per CDR3 protein into single entries with the most common DNA and genes. These V and J calls derive from TCRdb rather than the authors' analysis. Within this sample are some 1.5 million distinct CDR3 sequences, with roughly 30% of them counted one time only. The ten largest make up 7.7% of the sample.

The germline V gene yields LGHNA for CDR1 and YSLEER for CDR2. The junction carries 7 bases between V and J, which are trimmed by 0 bases and 5 bases respectively. The CDR3, from cysteine to phenylalanine, totals 14 residues. The read is trimmed to its CDR3 DNA, 42 bases read in frame from base 1. The 40 or so donors, aged roughly 6 to 100 years, were systemically healthy Caucasian individuals from Russia. Each donor gave ten milliliters of peripheral blood, drawn into EDTA-treated Vacutainer tubes. Ficoll-Paque density-gradient centrifugation was used to isolate PBMCs, with at least 7 million per sample. Trizol reagent was used to extract total RNA from PBMCs, with at least 5 micrograms per sample. For every donor, flow cytometry on a PBMC aliquot measured the percentage of naive CD45RAhigh/CD27high T cells. Beyond this particular receptor, the publication reports: Conclusive comparison of naive and antigen-experienced compartments was prevented by the profiling of bulk unsorted PBMCs. There was a strong correlation between observed TCR beta diversity and the percentage of naive T cells measured by flow cytometry. Compared with the aged group, the long-lived group had more naive CD4+ T cells, fewer expanded clones and increased TCR diversity, a pattern suggesting age selection. Because the CMV infection status of the donors was unknown, age-related changes in expanded clonotypes may potentially have been confounded. As age increased, observed TCR beta diversity per million T cells dropped in a roughly linear way, and a significant reduction was already evident by age around 41. Estimates of total diversity based on one million sequenced T cells were considered lower bounds and underestimates.

The receptor comes from a woman aged 30 to 39 in good health. This receptor chain uses TRBV4-3 and TRBJ1-4, with the D gene uncertain. What was sequenced was blood. Here the CDR3 is given as CASSQDGTNEKLFF. The DNA sequence is TGCGCCAGCAGCCAAGATGGTACCAATGAAAAACTGTTTTTT.